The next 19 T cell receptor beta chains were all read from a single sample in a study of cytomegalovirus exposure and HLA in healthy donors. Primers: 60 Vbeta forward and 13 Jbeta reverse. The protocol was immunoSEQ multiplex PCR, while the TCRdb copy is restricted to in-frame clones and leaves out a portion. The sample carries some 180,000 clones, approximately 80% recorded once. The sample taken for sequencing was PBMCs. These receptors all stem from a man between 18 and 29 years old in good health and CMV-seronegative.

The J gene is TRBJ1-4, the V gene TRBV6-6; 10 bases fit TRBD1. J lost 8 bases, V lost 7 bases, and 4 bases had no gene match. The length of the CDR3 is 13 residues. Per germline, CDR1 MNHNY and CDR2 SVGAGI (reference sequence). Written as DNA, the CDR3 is TGTGCCAGCAAAGACAGGGGGCCGGAAAAACTGTTTTTT. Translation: CASKDRGPEKLFF.

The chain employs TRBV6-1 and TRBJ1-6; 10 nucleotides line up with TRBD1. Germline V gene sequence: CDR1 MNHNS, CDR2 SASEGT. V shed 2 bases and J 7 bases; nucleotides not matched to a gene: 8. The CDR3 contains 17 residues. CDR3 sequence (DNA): TGTGCCAGCAGTGAATCCCTCGGACAGGGGGGAAATTCACCCCTCCACTTT. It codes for CASSESLGQGGNSPLHF.

The CDR3 nucleotides read TGTGCCAGCAGTTACTCCGAGGTACGGGAAGCTTTCTTT. Its protein product is CASSYSEVREAFF. The J gene is TRBJ1-1, the V gene TRBV6-5; D remains ambiguous. Germline loops: CDR1 MNHEY, CDR2 SVGAGI. The CDR3 totals 13 residues. The V end was cut by 0 bases, the J end by 8 bases, with 10 bases between.

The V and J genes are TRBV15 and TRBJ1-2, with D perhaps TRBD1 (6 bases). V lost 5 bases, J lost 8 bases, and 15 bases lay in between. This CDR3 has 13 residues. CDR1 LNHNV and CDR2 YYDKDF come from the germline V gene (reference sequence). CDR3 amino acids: CATSQATGPGYTF. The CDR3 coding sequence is TGTGCCACCAGCCAGGCGACAGGTCCCGGCTACACCTTC.

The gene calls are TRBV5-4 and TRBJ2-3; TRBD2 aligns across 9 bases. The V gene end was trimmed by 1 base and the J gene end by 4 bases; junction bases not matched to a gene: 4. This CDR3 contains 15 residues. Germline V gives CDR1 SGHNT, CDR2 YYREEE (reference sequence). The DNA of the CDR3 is TGTGCCAGCAGCTTGAGTAGCGGGAGTTCAGATACGCAGTATTTT. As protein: CASSLSSGSSDTQYF.

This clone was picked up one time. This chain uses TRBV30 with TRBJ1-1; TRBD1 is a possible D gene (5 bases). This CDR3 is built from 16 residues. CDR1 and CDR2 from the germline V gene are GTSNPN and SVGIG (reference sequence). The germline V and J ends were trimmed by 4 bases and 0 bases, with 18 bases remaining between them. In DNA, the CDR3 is TGTGCCTGGACCCCCGTCGGGCAGGGAATGAACACTGAAGCTTTCTTT. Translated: CAWTPVGQGMNTEAFF. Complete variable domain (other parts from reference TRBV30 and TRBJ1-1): SQTIHQWPATLVQPVGSPLSLECTVEGTSNPNLYWYRQAAGRGLQLLFYSVGIGQISSEVPQNLSASRPQDRQFILSSKKLLLSDSGFYLCAWTPVGQGMNTEAFFGQGTRLTVV.

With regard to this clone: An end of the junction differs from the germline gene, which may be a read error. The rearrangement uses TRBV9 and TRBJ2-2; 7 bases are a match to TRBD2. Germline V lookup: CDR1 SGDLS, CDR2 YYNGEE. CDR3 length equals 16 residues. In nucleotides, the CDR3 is TGTGCCAGCGGCGTTTATGGAGGGAGGGACACCGGGGAGCTGTTTTTT. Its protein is CASGVYGGRDTGELFF.

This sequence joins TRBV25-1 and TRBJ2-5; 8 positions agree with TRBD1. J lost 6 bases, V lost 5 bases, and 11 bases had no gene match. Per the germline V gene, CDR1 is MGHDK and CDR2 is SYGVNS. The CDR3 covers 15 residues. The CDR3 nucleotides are TGTGCCAGCAGTAGACAGGGGTTGACCCCAAAGACCCAGTACTTC. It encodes CASSRQGLTPKTQYF. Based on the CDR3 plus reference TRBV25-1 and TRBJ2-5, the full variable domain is EADIYQTPRYLVIGTGKKITLECSQTMGHDKMYWYQQDPGMELHLIHYSYGVNSTEKGDLSSESTVSRIRTEHFPLTLESARPSHTSQYLCASSRQGLTPKTQYFGPGTRLLVL.

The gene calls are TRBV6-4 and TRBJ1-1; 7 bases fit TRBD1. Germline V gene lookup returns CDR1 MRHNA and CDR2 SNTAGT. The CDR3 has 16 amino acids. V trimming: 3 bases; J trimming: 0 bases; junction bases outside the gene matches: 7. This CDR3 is CASSETTGSMNTEAFF. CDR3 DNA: TGTGCCAGCAGTGAAACGACAGGGTCGATGAACACTGAAGCTTTCTTT.

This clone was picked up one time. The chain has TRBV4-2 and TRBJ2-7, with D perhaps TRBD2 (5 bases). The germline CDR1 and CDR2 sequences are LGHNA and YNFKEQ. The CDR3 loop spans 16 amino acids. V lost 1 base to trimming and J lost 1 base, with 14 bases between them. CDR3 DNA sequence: TGTGCCAGCAGCCAAGCGACTAATGATCAGTCCTACGAGCAGTACTTC. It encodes CASSQATNDQSYEQYF.

This CDR3 is CASSLAAGQANTGELFF. The CDR3 nucleotides are TGTGCCAGCAGCTTAGCGGCGGGACAGGCTAACACCGGGGAGCTGTTTTTT. The V call is TRBV7-6, the J call TRBJ2-2; 8 bases fit TRBD1. The CDR3 has 17 amino acids. Germline CDR1 and CDR2: SGHVS and FNYEAQ. J lost 2 bases, V lost 0 bases, and 5 bases had no gene match.

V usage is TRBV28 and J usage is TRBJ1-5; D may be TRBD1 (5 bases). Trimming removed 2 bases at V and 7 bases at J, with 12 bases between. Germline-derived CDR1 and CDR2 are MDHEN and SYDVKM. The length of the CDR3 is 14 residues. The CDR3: CASSLGAGRQPQHF. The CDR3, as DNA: TGTGCCAGCAGTTTAGGGGCCGGGCGGCAGCCCCAGCATTTT.

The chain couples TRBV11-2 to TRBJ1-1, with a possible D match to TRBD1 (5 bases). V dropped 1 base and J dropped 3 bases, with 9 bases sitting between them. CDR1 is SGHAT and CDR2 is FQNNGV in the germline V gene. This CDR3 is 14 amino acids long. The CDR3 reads CASSLGMGHTEAFF. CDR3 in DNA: TGTGCCAGCAGCTTAGGGATGGGGCACACTGAAGCTTTCTTT.

The CDR3 here is CASSQDSAGGLPYNEQFF. CDR3 sequence (DNA): TGCGCCAGCAGCCAAGATTCGGCAGGGGGCTTACCCTACAATGAGCAGTTCTTC. The V and J genes are TRBV4-1 and TRBJ2-1, with 8 bases fitting TRBD1. Germline V gene sequence: CDR1 MGHRA, CDR2 YSYEKL. J was trimmed by 2 bases and V by 0 bases; bases with no gene match: 9. This CDR3 spans 18 amino acids.

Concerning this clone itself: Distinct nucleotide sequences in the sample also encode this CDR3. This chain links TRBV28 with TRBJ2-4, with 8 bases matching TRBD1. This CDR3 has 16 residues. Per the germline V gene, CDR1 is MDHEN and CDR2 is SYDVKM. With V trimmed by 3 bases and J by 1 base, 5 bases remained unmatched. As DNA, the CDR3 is TGTGCCAGCAGTTTGTCCAGACAGGGGGCCAAAAACATTCAGTACTTC. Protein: CASSLSRQGAKNIQYF.

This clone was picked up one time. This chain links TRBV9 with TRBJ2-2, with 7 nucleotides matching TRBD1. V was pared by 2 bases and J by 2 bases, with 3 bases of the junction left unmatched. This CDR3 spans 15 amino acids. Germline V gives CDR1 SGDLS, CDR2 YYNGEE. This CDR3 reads CASSVQGVNTGELFF. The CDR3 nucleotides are TGTGCCAGCAGCGTTCAGGGGGTCAACACCGGGGAGCTGTTTTTT.

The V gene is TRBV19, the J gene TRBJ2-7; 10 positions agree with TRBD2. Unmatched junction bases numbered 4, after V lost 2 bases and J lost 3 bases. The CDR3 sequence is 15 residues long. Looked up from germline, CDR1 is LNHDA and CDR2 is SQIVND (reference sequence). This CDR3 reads CASSIILAGDYEQYF. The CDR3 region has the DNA TGTGCCAGTAGTATAATCCTAGCGGGAGACTACGAGCAGTACTTC.

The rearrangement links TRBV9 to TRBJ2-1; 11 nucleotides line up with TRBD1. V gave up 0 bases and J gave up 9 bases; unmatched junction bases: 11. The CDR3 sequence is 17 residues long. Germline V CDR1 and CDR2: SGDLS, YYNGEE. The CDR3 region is CASSVGGTGGTGGEQFF. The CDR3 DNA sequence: TGTGCCAGCAGCGTAGGGGGCACGGGCGGGACAGGGGGTGAGCAGTTCTTC.

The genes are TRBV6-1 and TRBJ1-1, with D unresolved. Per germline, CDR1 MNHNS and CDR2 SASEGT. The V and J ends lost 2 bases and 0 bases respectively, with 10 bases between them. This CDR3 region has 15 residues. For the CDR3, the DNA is TGTGCCAGCAGTGAAACCGCAGGTCTGAACACTGAAGCTTTCTTT. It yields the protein CASSETAGLNTEAFF.